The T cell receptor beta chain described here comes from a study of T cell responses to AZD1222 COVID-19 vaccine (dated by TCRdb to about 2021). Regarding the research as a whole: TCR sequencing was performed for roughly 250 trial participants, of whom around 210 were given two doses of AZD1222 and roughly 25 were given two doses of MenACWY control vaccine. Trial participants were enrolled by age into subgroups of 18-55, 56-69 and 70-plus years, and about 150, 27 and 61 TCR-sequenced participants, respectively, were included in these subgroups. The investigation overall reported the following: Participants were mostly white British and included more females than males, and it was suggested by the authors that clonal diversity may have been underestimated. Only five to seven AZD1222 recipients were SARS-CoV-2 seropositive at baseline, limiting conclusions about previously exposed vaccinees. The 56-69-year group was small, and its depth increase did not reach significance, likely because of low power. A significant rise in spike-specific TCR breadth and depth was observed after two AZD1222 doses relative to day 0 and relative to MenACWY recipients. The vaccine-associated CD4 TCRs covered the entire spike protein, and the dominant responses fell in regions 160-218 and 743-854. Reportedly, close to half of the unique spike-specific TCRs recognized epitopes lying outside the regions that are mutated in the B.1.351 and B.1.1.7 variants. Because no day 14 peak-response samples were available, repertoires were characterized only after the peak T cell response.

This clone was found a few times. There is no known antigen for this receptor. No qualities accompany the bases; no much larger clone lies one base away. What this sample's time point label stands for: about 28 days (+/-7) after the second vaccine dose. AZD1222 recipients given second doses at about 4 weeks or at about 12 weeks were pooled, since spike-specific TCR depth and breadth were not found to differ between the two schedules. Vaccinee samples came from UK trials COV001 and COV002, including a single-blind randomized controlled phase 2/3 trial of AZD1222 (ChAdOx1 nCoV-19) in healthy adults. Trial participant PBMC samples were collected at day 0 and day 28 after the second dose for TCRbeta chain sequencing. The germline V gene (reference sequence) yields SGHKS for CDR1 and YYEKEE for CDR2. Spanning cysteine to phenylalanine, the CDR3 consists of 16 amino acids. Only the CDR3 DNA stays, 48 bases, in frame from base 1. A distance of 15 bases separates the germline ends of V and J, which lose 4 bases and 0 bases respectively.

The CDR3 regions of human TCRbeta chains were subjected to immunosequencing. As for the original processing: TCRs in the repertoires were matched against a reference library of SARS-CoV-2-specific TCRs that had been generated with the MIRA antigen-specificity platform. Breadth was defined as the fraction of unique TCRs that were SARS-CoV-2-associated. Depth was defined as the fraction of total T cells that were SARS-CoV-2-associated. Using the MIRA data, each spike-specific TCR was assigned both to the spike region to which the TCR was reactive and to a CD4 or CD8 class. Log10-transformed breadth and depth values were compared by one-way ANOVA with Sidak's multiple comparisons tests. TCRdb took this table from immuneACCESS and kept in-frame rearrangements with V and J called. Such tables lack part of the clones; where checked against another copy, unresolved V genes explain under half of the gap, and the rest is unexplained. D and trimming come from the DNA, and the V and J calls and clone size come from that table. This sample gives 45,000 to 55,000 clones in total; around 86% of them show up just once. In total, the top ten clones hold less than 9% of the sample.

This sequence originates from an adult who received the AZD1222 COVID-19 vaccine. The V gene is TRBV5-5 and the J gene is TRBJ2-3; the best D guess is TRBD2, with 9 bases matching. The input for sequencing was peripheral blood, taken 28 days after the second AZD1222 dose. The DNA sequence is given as TGTGCCAGCAGCCTAGCGGGACAGGCGAGCACAGATACGCAGTATTTT. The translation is CASSLAGQASTDTQYF.